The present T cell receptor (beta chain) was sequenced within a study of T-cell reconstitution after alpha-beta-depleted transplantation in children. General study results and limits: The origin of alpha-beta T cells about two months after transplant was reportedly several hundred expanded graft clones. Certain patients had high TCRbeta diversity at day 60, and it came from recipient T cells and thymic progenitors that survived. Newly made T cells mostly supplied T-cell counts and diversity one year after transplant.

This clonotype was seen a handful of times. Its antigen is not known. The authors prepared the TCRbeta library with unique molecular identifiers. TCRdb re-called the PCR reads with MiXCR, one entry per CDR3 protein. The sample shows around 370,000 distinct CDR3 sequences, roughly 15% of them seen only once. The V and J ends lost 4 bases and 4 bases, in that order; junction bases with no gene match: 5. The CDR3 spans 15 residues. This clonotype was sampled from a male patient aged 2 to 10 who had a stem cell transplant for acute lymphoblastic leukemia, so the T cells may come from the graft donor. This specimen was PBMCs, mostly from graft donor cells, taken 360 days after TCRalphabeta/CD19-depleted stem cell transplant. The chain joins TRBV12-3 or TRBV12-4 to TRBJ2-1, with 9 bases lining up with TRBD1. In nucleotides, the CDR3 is TGTGCCAGCAGTTCCGACGGGACAGGGTACAATGAGCAGTTCTTC. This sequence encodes CASSSDGTGYNEQFF.